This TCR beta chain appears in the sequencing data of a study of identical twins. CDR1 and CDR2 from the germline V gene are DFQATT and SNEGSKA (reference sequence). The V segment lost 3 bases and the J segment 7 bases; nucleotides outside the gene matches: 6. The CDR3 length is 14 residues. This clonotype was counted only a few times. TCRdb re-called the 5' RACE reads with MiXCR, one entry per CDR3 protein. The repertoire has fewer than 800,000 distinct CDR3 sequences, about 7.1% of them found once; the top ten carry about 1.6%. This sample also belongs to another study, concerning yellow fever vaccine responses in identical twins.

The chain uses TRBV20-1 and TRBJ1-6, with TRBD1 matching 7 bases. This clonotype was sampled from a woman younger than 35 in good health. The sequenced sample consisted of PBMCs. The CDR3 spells CSARGQNPNSPLHF. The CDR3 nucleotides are TGCAGTGCTAGGGGACAGAATCCCAATTCACCCCTCCACTTT.